The 8 T cell receptor beta chains below come from one sample, sequenced in a study of cytomegalovirus exposure and HLA in healthy donors. This PCR relied on a set of 60 Vbeta primers and 13 Jbeta primers. Data came from immunoSEQ multiplex PCR; TCRdb stores just in-frame clones and leaves some out. This sample has 95,000 to 130,000 clones; about 59% occur once, and the top ten carry 8% to 9.5%. The material sequenced was PBMCs. These receptors were collected from a woman between 35 and 50 years old in good health and CMV-seropositive.

The chain joins TRBV7-9 to TRBJ2-7; 9 positions agree with TRBD1. CDR1 is SEHNR and CDR2 is FQNEAQ in the germline V gene (reference sequence). This CDR3 contains 15 residues. J lost 5 bases, V lost 3 bases, and 8 bases had no gene match. The CDR3 DNA is TGTGCCAGCAGCTTGACCTCGGGACAGGGTCACGAGCAGTACTTC. Its translation: CASSLTSGQGHEQYF.

The chain carries TRBV6-5 and TRBJ1-2, with 7 bases fitting TRBD1. With V trimmed by 5 bases and J by 2 bases, 5 bases remained unmatched. The length of the CDR3 is 14 residues. The germline V gene encodes CDR1 MNHEY and CDR2 SVGAGI. In DNA, the CDR3 is TGTGCCAGCAGTCGACAGGGCAGAAACTATGGCTACACCTTC. It is translated as CASSRQGRNYGYTF.

This clone was recorded only once. This chain joins TRBV27 and TRBJ1-1; no reliable D call. Germline V CDR1 and CDR2: MNHEY, SMNVEV (reference sequence). The germline V and J ends were trimmed by 1 base and 7 bases, with 10 bases remaining between them. This CDR3 has 13 residues. In DNA, the CDR3 is TGTGCCAGCAGTTTATTGGCCGACTATGAAGCTTTCTTT. This translates into CASSLLADYEAFF.

There are a few counts of this clone. J is TRBJ1-2 and V is TRBV19, with TRBD1 matching 7 bases. The CDR3 is 17 residues long. The junction had 13 bases not matched to a gene; V was cut back by 5 bases and J by 1 base. CDR1 LNHDA and CDR2 SQIVND come from the germline V gene (reference sequence). The CDR3 nucleotides read TGTGCCAGTAGTGCCGGGCGAGGACAGGCCGATAACTATGGCTACACCTTC. Its translation is CASSAGRGQADNYGYTF.

This clone was seen a handful of times. This chain links TRBV27 with TRBJ1-5, with D unresolved. The CDR3 length is 13 residues. The V gene's germline CDR1 is MNHEY and CDR2 SMNVEV (reference sequence). V shed 5 bases and J shed 0 bases, with 5 bases lying between them. The CDR3 DNA follows: TGTGCCAGCAGTCCCTTTAGCAATCAGCCCCAGCATTTT. As protein: CASSPFSNQPQHF.

The chain couples TRBV7-9 to TRBJ2-1, with D perhaps TRBD2 (5 bases). This CDR3 has 14 amino acids. Germline assignment: CDR1 SEHNR and CDR2 FQNEAQ (reference sequence). Trimming took off 4 bases at V and 4 bases at J, with 11 bases between the two ends. Here the CDR3 reads CASSYPGLYNEQFF. As DNA, the CDR3 is TGTGCCAGCAGCTATCCCGGACTTTACAATGAGCAGTTCTTC.

This clone came up a few times. The chain links TRBV30 to TRBJ2-7; D is possibly TRBD2 (6 bases). The length of the CDR3 is 12 residues. V was shortened by 5 bases and J by 8 bases, with 16 bases between the two germline ends. Looked up from germline, CDR1 is GTSNPN and CDR2 is SVGIG (reference sequence). The CDR3 DNA sequence: TGTGCCTGGGGGGGGTCCATGGGTAAGCAGTACTTC. This codes for CAWGGSMGKQYF.

A note on this clone: Additional DNA sequences in this sample encode the identical CDR3. This rearrangement joins TRBV4-2 to TRBJ2-1; 9 positions match TRBD2. Germline V CDR1 and CDR2: LGHNA, YNFKEQ. The V gene end was trimmed by 3 bases and the J gene end by 8 bases; junction bases not matched to a gene: 14. The CDR3 spans 17 residues. The CDR3 coding sequence is TGTGCCAGCAGCCAGGCCTCCCCACTAGCGGGTGGGGATGAGCAGTTCTTC. It encodes CASSQASPLAGGDEQFF.